These 26 T cell receptor beta chains share one sample of origin, sequenced in a study of OX40 agonist ivuxolimab in advanced cancers. The assay was immunoSEQ multiplex PCR, and TCRdb's table has in-frame clones only and misses some. This sample has roughly 41,000 clones, with 88% found just once. The sample in question was CD4+ or CD8+ T cells sorted from blood, obtained in a trial of the OX40 agonist ivuxolimab. The receptors derive from an adult with an advanced solid tumor such as melanoma, head and neck, liver or kidney cancer.

The chain combines TRBV5-1 with TRBJ2-3; 8 bases are a match to TRBD1. The CDR3 totals 15 residues. Germline V gene data show CDR1 as SGHRS and CDR2 as YFSETQ. Trimming took 4 bases from V and 1 from J; bases not matched to a gene: 5. CDR3 nucleotide sequence: TGCGCCAGCAGCGCAGGGGGCCGGGGCACAGATACGCAGTATTTT. Translating it yields CASSAGGRGTDTQYF.

The J gene is TRBJ2-5, the V gene TRBV9; D tentatively fits TRBD1 or TRBD2 (5 bases each). The V and J ends lost 0 bases and 7 bases respectively, with 13 bases between them. There are 14 residues in the CDR3. In germline, CDR1 is SGDLS, CDR2 YYNGEE. CDR3 amino acids: CASSVGDPWGTQYF. The CDR3 DNA sequence: TGTGCCAGCAGCGTAGGGGACCCGTGGGGGACCCAGTACTTC.

The chain carries TRBV9 and TRBJ1-1, with a weak D call TRBD1 (6 bases). The CDR3 sequence is 15 residues long. Deletions cut 1 base from V and 3 bases from J, with 13 bases between. Germline V gives CDR1 SGDLS, CDR2 YYNGEE. The CDR3 sequence: CASSVWGQGDTEAFF. The CDR3 DNA reads as TGTGCCAGCAGCGTATGGGGGCAGGGTGACACTGAAGCTTTCTTT.

V gene TRBV5-4 combines with J gene TRBJ2-3; D unresolved. V lost 5 bases and J lost 2, with 12 bases in between. This CDR3 contains 14 residues. Per the germline V gene, CDR1 is SGHNT and CDR2 is YYREEE (reference sequence). CDR3 sequence (DNA): TGTGCCAGCAGGTTAGGCTACAACACAGATACGCAGTATTTT. Translated, it gives CASRLGYNTDTQYF.

V and J are TRBV6-4 and TRBJ2-1, with unresolved D. Germline V gene sequence: CDR1 MRHNA, CDR2 SNTAGT. Deletions cut 0 bases from V and 0 bases from J, with 9 bases between. The CDR3 sequence is 16 residues long. The CDR3 here is CASSDSDRSSYNEQFF. CDR3 bases: TGTGCCAGCAGTGACTCCGACCGGAGCTCCTACAATGAGCAGTTCTTC.

The gene calls are TRBV11-2 and TRBJ2-7; D is perhaps TRBD1 (6 bases). The V end was cut by 9 bases, the J end by 1 base, with 10 bases between. The CDR3 loop spans 12 amino acids. Germline lookup yields CDR1 SGHAT and CDR2 FQNNGV. Here the CDR3 reads CASTGNSYEQYF. The CDR3 DNA follows: TGTGCCAGTACAGGGAATTCCTACGAGCAGTACTTC. Full variable domain (outside the CDR3, taken from reference TRBV11-2 and TRBJ2-7): EAGVAQSPRYKIIEKRQSVAFWCNPISGHATLYWYQQILGQGPKLLIQFQNNGVVDDSQLPKDRFSAERLKGVDSTLKIQPAKLEDSAVYLCASTGNSYEQYFGPGTRLTVT.

The genes are TRBV5-1 and TRBJ1-6, with 7 nucleotides matching TRBD1. The CDR3 spans 13 residues. The germline V gene encodes CDR1 SGHRS and CDR2 YFSETQ. Trimming at V came to 5 bases and at J to 9 bases, leaving 5 bases not matched to a gene. The CDR3 coding sequence is TGCGCCAGCAGGACAGGGTTGGGTTCACCCCTCCACTTT. Amino acids: CASRTGLGSPLHF.

This chain uses TRBV19 with TRBJ1-3; D not resolved. The V gene lost 4 bases and the J gene lost 1 base, with 8 bases spanning the gap. CDR1 LNHDA and CDR2 SQIVND come from the germline V gene (reference sequence). This CDR3 comprises 14 residues. The CDR3 protein is CASSTGDSGNTIYF. The CDR3 DNA is TGTGCCAGTAGTACGGGCGATTCTGGAAACACCATATATTTT.

This chain joins TRBV5-6 and TRBJ1-5, with D unresolved. Germline V gene lookup returns CDR1 SGHDT and CDR2 YYEEEE. CDR3 length: 15 amino acids. V lost 4 bases and J lost 7, with 18 bases in between. CDR3 loop: CASSKKGFIPQPQHF. CDR3 in DNA: TGTGCCAGCAGCAAAAAGGGATTTATCCCCCAGCCCCAGCATTTT. Supplemented by reference TRBV5-6 and TRBJ1-5, the full variable domain reads DAGVTQSPTHLIKTRGQQVTLRCSPKSGHDTVSWYQQALGQGPQFIFQYYEEEERQRGNFPDRFSGHQFPNYSSELNVNALLLGDSALYLCASSKKGFIPQPQHFGDGTRLSIL.

This clone was seen a single time. The chain carries TRBV29-1 and TRBJ2-7, with D tentatively TRBD1 (5 bases). Per germline, CDR1 SQVTM and CDR2 ANQGSEA. The V and J ends lost 7 bases and 2 bases respectively, with 9 bases between them. This CDR3 has 11 residues. The CDR3 loop is CSATGPYEQYF. For the CDR3, the DNA is TGCAGCGCAACAGGACCCTACGAGCAGTACTTC.

The CDR3 DNA follows: TGTGCCTGGAGTGAGAGCTGGAGGATGTACTTC. Protein: CAWSESWRMYF. V usage is TRBV30 and J usage is TRBJ2-7; tentatively, D is TRBD2 (5 bases). The CDR3 spans 11 residues. Germline CDR1 reads GTSNPN; CDR2 reads SVGIG (reference sequence). Trimming took off 1 base at V and 12 bases at J, with 13 bases between the two ends.

The table lists this clone with a few counts. The chain is built from TRBV7-3 and TRBJ2-7, with 11 bases aligning to TRBD2. This CDR3 comprises 15 residues. The J segment lost 0 bases and the V segment lost 8 bases, leaving 6 bases of the junction unmatched. Germline V gene sequence: CDR1 SGHTA, CDR2 FQGTGA. Here the CDR3 reads CASGSGRAVSYEQYF. DNA for the CDR3: TGTGCCAGCGGTAGCGGGAGGGCCGTCTCCTACGAGCAGTACTTC.

This chain joins TRBV2 and TRBJ2-7; TRBD1 matches at 7 bases. V was pared by 10 bases and J by 3 bases, with 9 bases of the junction left unmatched. There are 13 residues in the CDR3. The germline CDR1 and CDR2 sequences are SNHLY and FYNNEI. CDR3 sequence (DNA): TGTGCCACTTACAAGAGGGGGCTCTACGAGCAGTACTTC. Residues: CATYKRGLYEQYF.

This clone has a handful of counts. This sequence joins TRBV5-1 and TRBJ1-3, with 8 nucleotides matching TRBD1. The trim removed 1 base at V and 0 bases at J, leaving 3 bases unmatched. The CDR3 covers 16 residues. Per germline, CDR1 SGHRS and CDR2 YFSETQ. In nucleotides, the CDR3 is TGCGCCAGCAGCTTGAGCGGACAGGGCTCTGGAAACACCATATATTTT. Its translation: CASSLSGQGSGNTIYF.

The chain employs TRBV6-1 and TRBJ2-2, with 9 bases that match TRBD1. The CDR3 has 14 amino acids. Germline V CDR1 and CDR2: MNHNS, SASEGT. V shed 6 bases and J 3 bases; nucleotides not matched to a gene: 2. The CDR3 DNA follows: TGTGCCAGCAGGACAGGGGGGGACACCGGGGAGCTGTTTTTT. It codes for CASRTGGDTGELFF.

This rearrangement joins TRBV5-1 to TRBJ2-1; 7 bases are shared with TRBD2. In germline, CDR1 is SGHRS, CDR2 YFSETQ. Germline trimming cut 6 bases from V and 3 bases from J; bases unmatched to any gene: 9. The CDR3 contains 15 residues. The CDR3 DNA sequence: TGCGCCAGCACCCGGGGCAGCGGGGTCTACAATGAGCAGTTCTTC. This codes for CASTRGSGVYNEQFF.

The rearrangement links TRBV12-5 to TRBJ2-1; 11 positions agree with TRBD2. After removal of 2 bases from V and 9 bases from J, the junction contained 9 bases not matched to a gene. Germline CDR1 and CDR2: LGHNT and FRNRAP. This CDR3 spans 16 amino acids. CDR3 in DNA: TGTGCTAGTGGTTTGCGACTAGCGGGATTTCGTCGTGAGCAGTTCTTC. Translation: CASGLRLAGFRREQFF.

The V call is TRBV6-5, the J call TRBJ2-4; weak D call: TRBD2 (5 bases). V was pared by 5 bases and J by 8 bases, with 13 bases between. The CDR3 has 13 residues. Germline V lookup: CDR1 MNHEY, CDR2 SVGAGI. This CDR3 is CASSKDWGDIQYF. As DNA, the CDR3 is TGTGCCAGCAGTAAGGACTGGGGAGACATTCAGTACTTC.

V usage is TRBV10-2 and J usage is TRBJ2-3; 9 bases match TRBD2. The CDR3 totals 14 residues. The germline CDR1 and CDR2 sequences are WSHSY and SAAADI. The junction had 6 bases not matched to a gene; V was cut back by 5 bases and J by 6 bases. CDR3 DNA: TGCGCCAGCAGTAGACTAGCGGTAACCGATACGCAGTATTTT. Residues: CASSRLAVTDTQYF.

The gene calls are TRBV7-7 and TRBJ2-6; no clear D gene. CDR3 length: 12 residues. The germline gives CDR1 SSHAT, CDR2 FNYEAQ (reference sequence). The CDR3 coding sequence is TGTGCTACGAGGACTGGGGCCAACGTCCTGACTTTC. It is translated as CATRTGANVLTF.

The rearrangement joins TRBV11-3 to TRBJ2-3; 11 bases map to TRBD2. Germline V gene sequence: CDR1 SGHNT, CDR2 YENEEA. The CDR3 has 16 amino acids. J was trimmed by 2 bases and V by 4 bases; bases with no gene match: 5. The CDR3 DNA follows: TGTGCCAGCAGCTCCGGGACTAGCGGTTACACAGATACGCAGTATTTT. Its protein is CASSSGTSGYTDTQYF.

The J gene is TRBJ2-5, the V gene TRBV9; maybe TRBD2 (6 bases). Germline CDR1 SGDLS, CDR2 YYNGEE. V lost 1 base to trimming and J lost 2 bases, with 15 bases between them. The CDR3 totals 16 residues. Here the CDR3 reads CASSVHGGGPQETQYF. The CDR3 DNA is TGTGCCAGCAGCGTACATGGGGGAGGCCCACAAGAGACCCAGTACTTC.

This sequence joins TRBV19 and TRBJ1-1; TRBD1 is a possible D gene (6 bases). This CDR3 spans 13 amino acids. V lost 6 bases to trimming and J lost 5 bases, with 13 bases between them. In germline, CDR1 is LNHDA, CDR2 SQIVND (reference sequence). CDR3 in amino acids: CASSEQGRTEAFF. The CDR3, as DNA: TGTGCCAGTAGCGAACAGGGACGGACTGAAGCTTTCTTT.

This chain uses TRBV7-9 with TRBJ1-2; the match to TRBD1 covers 7 bases. The CDR3 is 14 residues long. Trimming removed 1 base from V and 5 bases from J; junction bases left unmatched: 4. Germline CDR1 and CDR2: SEHNR and FQNEAQ (reference sequence). The CDR3, as DNA: TGTGCCAGCAGCTTAGGACAGGGTACATATGGCTACACCTTC. Amino acid sequence: CASSLGQGTYGYTF. Full variable domain (missing parts from reference TRBV7-9 and TRBJ1-2): DTGVSQNPRHKITKRGQNVTFRCDPISEHNRLYWYRQTLGQGPEFLTYFQNEAQLEKSRLLSDRFSAERPKGSFSTLEIQRTEQGDSAMYLCASSLGQGTYGYTFGSGTRLTVV.

The chain joins TRBV4-1 to TRBJ2-5, with TRBD2 matching 7 bases. The germline V gene has CDR1 MGHRA and CDR2 YSYEKL. This CDR3 is 14 amino acids long. The trim removed 6 bases at V and 4 bases at J, leaving 8 bases unmatched. Here the CDR3 reads CASRSGGVRETQYF. The CDR3 DNA reads as TGCGCCAGCAGAAGTGGGGGGGTCCGAGAGACCCAGTACTTC.

The gene calls are TRBV4-2 and TRBJ2-7; tentatively, D is TRBD2 (6 bases). V gave up 0 bases and J gave up 4 bases, with 19 bases separating them. CDR3 length equals 17 residues. CDR1 and CDR2 (germline): LGHNA, YNFKEQ. CDR3: CASSQDPTSARGYEQYF. The CDR3 DNA reads as TGTGCCAGCAGCCAAGATCCCACATCCGCTCGGGGGTACGAGCAGTACTTC.